This T cell receptor beta chain was observed in a study of patients and donors after allogeneic stem cell transplantation. MiXCR was run by TCRdb on the RT-PCR reads, yielding one entry per CDR3 protein. The table records some 960,000 distinct CDR3 sequences, more than 15% of them present only once. This clonotype has only a few counts. V lost 5 bases and J lost 2, with 9 bases in between. The CDR3 totals 13 residues. CDR1 and CDR2 from the germline V gene are LGHDT and YNNKEL (reference sequence). Sequenced sample: blood, either unsorted or a sorted T cell fraction (not recorded which). The V gene is TRBV3-1, the J gene TRBJ1-2, with D unresolved. The source of this sequence is a human donor who was either an allogeneic HSCT recipient or a stem cell or donor lymphocyte infusion donor (not recorded which). It is not recorded whose cells these are; they may come from a transplant donor. CDR3 DNA sequence: TGTGCCAGCAGCATCGACAAGAACTATGGCTACACCTTC. It codes for CASSIDKNYGYTF.